This TCR beta chain is from a study of beta chain features in type 1 diabetes. About the study: In all, around 110,000,000 sorted cells from all samples were analyzed. Findings and caveats of the study: Any HLA-type effect on TCRB rearrangement remained unresolved here. The similarity of naive, central memory and Treg TCRB repertoires appeared greater among patients than among healthy donors. Shorter templates might be favored by PCR, equally in patients and controls.

Sequencing targeted expressed TCRB transcripts, as all isolated RNA had been reverse transcribed. Repertoires were generated with immunoSEQ multiplex PCR, while TCRdb's copy carries only in-frame clones and drops some. The repertoire includes under 300,000 clones, 27% of them detected once, and 4% sits in the top ten. Trimming took off 3 bases at V and 4 bases at J, with 10 bases between the two ends. Germline V lookup: CDR1 GTSNPN, CDR2 SVGIG (reference sequence). The CDR3 is 13 residues long. In the case of this clone: Its matching antigen is unknown.

Sequencing used central memory CD4+ T cells from blood. V and J are TRBV30 and TRBJ1-5, with D possibly matching TRBD1 (6 bases). The origin of this receptor is a man younger than 40 in good health. The DNA of the CDR3 is TGTGCCTGGAGGGGGACACCGAATCAGCCCCAGCATTTT. Translating gives CAWRGTPNQPQHF. Drawing the rest from reference TRBV30 and TRBJ1-5, the complete variable domain is SQTIHQWPATLVQPVGSPLSLECTVEGTSNPNLYWYRQAAGRGLQLLFYSVGIGQISSEVPQNLSASRPQDRQFILSSKKLLLSDSGFYLCAWRGTPNQPQHFGDGTRLSIL.